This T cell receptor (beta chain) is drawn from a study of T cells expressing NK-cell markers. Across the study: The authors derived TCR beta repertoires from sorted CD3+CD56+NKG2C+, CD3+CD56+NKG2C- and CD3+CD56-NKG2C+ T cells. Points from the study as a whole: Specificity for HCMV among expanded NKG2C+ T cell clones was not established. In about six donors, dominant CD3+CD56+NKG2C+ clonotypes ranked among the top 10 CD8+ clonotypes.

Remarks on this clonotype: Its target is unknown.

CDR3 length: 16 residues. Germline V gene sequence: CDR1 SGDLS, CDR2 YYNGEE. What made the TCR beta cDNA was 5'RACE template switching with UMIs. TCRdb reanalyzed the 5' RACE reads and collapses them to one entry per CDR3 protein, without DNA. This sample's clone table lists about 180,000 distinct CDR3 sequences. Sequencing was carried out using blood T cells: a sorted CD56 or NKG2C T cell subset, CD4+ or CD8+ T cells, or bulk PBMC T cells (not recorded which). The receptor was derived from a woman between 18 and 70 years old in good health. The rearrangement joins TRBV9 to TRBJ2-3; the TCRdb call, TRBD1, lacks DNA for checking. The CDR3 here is CASSAGGNTLGDTQYF.